This is a list of T cell receptor beta chains from one sample in a study of shared clonotypes between healthy human individuals. Some clones are missing from TCRdb's copy, which holds only in-frame ones; the method was immunoSEQ multiplex PCR. Of approximately 470,000 clones listed, approximately 84% are singletons. Sequencing was done on a sample of PBMCs. The receptors here all came from a woman in her forties in good health. Some clones in this sample may be carry-over from other donors' samples. Both conserved end residues are part of each CDR3. The D gene is left open where the match is weak. Not all rows give a size; the values are once, few, many and, for expanded clones, a class.

cdr3_nt cdr3_aa cdr3_length v_call clone_size j_call d_call
TGTGCCACCAGCCGAGGGGGGACACTCGCGGACTATGGCTACACCTTC CATSRGGTLADYGYTF 16 TRBV15 . TRBJ1-2 .
TGTGCCAGCAGCCGTCTATCAGAGACCCAGTACTTC CASSRLSETQYF 12 TRBV13 . TRBJ2-5 .
TGTGCCAGCAGCCTTACGGAGACCGGGGAGCTGTTTTTT CASSLTETGELFF 13 TRBV7-7 once TRBJ2-2 .
TGTGCCAGCAGTTTCCTGGAACGCGAGCAGTACTTC CASSFLEREQYF 12 TRBV28 . TRBJ2-7 .
TGTGCCAGCACGTCCAACAATCAGCCCCAGCATTTT CASTSNNQPQHF 12 TRBV28 . TRBJ1-5 .
TGTGCCAGTAGTAGACCGGGACAGGGGGACTATGGCTACACCTTC CASSRPGQGDYGYTF 15 TRBV19 . TRBJ1-2 TRBD1
TGTGCCTGGAGTGTAGGTCAGGGGAGGAATGAGCAGTTCTTC CAWSVGQGRNEQFF 14 TRBV30 once TRBJ2-1 .
TGCGCCAGCAGTTTCTACGGGACCGACGGATCCTACAATGAGCAGTTCTTC CASSFYGTDGSYNEQFF 17 TRBV5-1 . TRBJ2-1 .
TGTGCCAGCAGCTTGGTTTGGGACAGGGTCATTGGCTACACCTTC CASSLVWDRVIGYTF 15 TRBV5-5 . TRBJ1-2 TRBD1
TGTGCCAGCAGCTTAGATCTAAGAGCGGAAGCTTTCTTT CASSLDLRAEAFF 13 TRBV11-2 . TRBJ1-1 .
TGCGCCAGCAGCTTGTCCGTAAACTCTGGGGCCAACGTCCTGACTTTC CASSLSVNSGANVLTF 16 TRBV5-1 once TRBJ2-6 .
TGTGCCACCAATCAAAAGCAAGAGACCCAGTACTTC CATNQKQETQYF 12 TRBV15 . TRBJ2-5 .
TGTGCCAGCAGCTCCCAGGGGGCTGGTGGCTACACCTTC CASSSQGAGGYTF 13 TRBV7-9 . TRBJ1-2 TRBD1
TGTGCCTGGAGTGTGGGGGACAGCCGGGGGCCCCAGCATTTT CAWSVGDSRGPQHF 14 TRBV30 once TRBJ1-5 TRBD1
TGTGCCAGTAGTGCTGGACAGGGAGGGGCGACTGAAGCTTTCTTT CASSAGQGGATEAFF 15 TRBV19 . TRBJ1-1 TRBD1
TGCGCCAGCAGCCAAGATTCGTGGGGGTCGGACGAGCAGTACTTC CASSQDSWGSDEQYF 15 TRBV4-1 . TRBJ2-7 .
TGTGCCAGCAGTGGGGGAGGCGGGATAACTAGCACAGATACGCAGTATTTT CASSGGGGITSTDTQYF 17 TRBV6-1 . TRBJ2-3 .
TGTGCCAGCAGCCCTCAAATTTCGCGGGGTATCTACAATGAGCAGTTCTTC CASSPQISRGIYNEQFF 17 TRBV4-2 . TRBJ2-1 .
TGCGCCAGCCGGGACAGAGAAGAGACCCAGTACTTC CASRDREETQYF 12 TRBV10-2 . TRBJ2-5 TRBD1
TGTGCCAGCAGAGGGAGAGGCGGGAGGGCCATCAATGAGCAGTTCTTC CASRGRGGRAINEQFF 16 TRBV27 . TRBJ2-1 TRBD2
TGTGCCAGCAGCCCGGGGGCCCAGGGTTACAATGAGCAGTTCTTC CASSPGAQGYNEQFF 15 TRBV11-3 . TRBJ2-1 .
TGTGCCAGCAGTGAGGTAGCCTACGAGCAGTACTTC CASSEVAYEQYF 12 TRBV6-1 . TRBJ2-7 .
TGTGCCTGGAGTGTAAAATCTGGAAACACCATATATTTT CAWSVKSGNTIYF 13 TRBV30 few TRBJ1-3 .
TGTGCCAGCAGCTTAGGGGCTAGCGCTTTTAACGAGCAGTACTTC CASSLGASAFNEQYF 15 TRBV7-3 . TRBJ2-7 .